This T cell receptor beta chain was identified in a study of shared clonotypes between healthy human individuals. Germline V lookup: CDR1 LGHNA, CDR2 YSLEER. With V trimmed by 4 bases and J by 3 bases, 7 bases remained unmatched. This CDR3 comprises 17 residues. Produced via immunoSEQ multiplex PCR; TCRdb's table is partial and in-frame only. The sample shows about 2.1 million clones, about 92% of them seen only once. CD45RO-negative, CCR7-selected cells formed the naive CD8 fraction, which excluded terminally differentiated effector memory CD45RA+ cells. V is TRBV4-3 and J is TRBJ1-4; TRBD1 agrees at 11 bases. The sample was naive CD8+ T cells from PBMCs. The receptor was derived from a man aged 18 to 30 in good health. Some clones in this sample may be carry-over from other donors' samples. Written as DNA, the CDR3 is TGCGCCAGCAGCCGATGGACAGGGGGCCCGGCTAATGAAAAACTGTTTTTT. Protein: CASSRWTGGPANEKLFF.